One and the same sample provided the 3 T cell receptor beta chains below, sequenced in a study of blood T cell repertoires in COVID-19. The data were produced by immunoSEQ multiplex PCR, yet TCRdb's version contains in-frame clones alone and is incomplete. The data contain some 240,000 clones, approximately 82% of them singletons. The sequenced sample consisted of peripheral blood. These receptors were obtained from a woman aged 40 to 50 who had recovered from COVID-19.

This clone appeared once. The chain couples TRBV9 to TRBJ2-1; 7 bases align to TRBD2. This CDR3 has 15 residues. V gave up 3 bases and J gave up 2 bases; unmatched junction bases: 5. Germline CDR1 is SGDLS and CDR2 is YYNGEE. The CDR3 sequence: CASSAGGYAYNEQFF. CDR3 bases: TGTGCCAGCAGCGCCGGGGGGTACGCCTACAATGAGCAGTTCTTC.

There are a few counts of this clone. The chain uses TRBV6-2 or TRBV6-3 and TRBJ1-2; TRBD1 might be the D (5 bases). This CDR3 is 13 amino acids long. With 2 bases removed from V and 4 bases from J, the gap between germline ends came to 8 bases. CDR1 and CDR2 from the germline V gene are MNHEY and SVGEGT. The CDR3 loop reads CASSYGARYGYTF. The CDR3 coding sequence is TGTGCCAGCAGTTACGGGGCGCGCTATGGCTACACCTTC.

This clone was seen once. This chain uses TRBV6-2 or TRBV6-3 with TRBJ2-7; D is perhaps TRBD2 (5 bases). The CDR3 loop spans 15 amino acids. The V gene lost 4 bases and the J gene lost 3 bases, with 16 bases spanning the gap. CDR1 is MNHEY and CDR2 is SVGEGT in the germline V gene. The CDR3 bases are TGTGCCAGCAGTTTTCGTCCAGGAGGCTTCTACGAGCAGTACTTC. This codes for CASSFRPGGFYEQYF.